This entry describes one T cell receptor (beta chain). Its target is not known. The CDR3 has 15 amino acids. In germline, CDR1 is SNHLY, CDR2 FYNNEI. The junction had 13 bases not matched to a gene; V was cut back by 6 bases and J by 8 bases. Sequencing was performed with immunoSEQ multiplex PCR; in TCRdb, only in-frame clones are kept and a portion is missing. The profile covers around 320,000 clones, with 80% to 90% appearing a single time and about 3.4% taken by the ten largest. The sample is drawn from a study of Ad26.COV2.S vaccination and SARS-CoV-2 variants. About the study: Donor participated within the Ad26.COV2.S arm of the COV1001 trial. Participants got Ad26.COV2.S intramuscularly, once or twice 56 days apart.

Treatment meaning: 15 to 20 received Ad26.COV2.S at low or high dose, single or two shots; 5 received placebo; per-sample allocation not given. Vaccine and placebo recipients were sampled on day 63 after the first injection. Findings of the study overall: A substantial breadth of spike-specific CD8+ and CD4+ T cell responses after vaccination has been reported. Breadth of non-spike TCRs did not differ between vaccinees and placebo recipients.

The sequence came from a person aged 18-60 years who received the Ad26.COV2.S COVID-19 vaccine or a placebo. Sequencing used peripheral blood, obtained in a trial of Ad26.COV2.S vaccine versus placebo. The V call is TRBV2, the J call TRBJ1-5; 7 bases line up with TRBD1. CDR3 loop: CASRTGTATKEPQHF. CDR3 coding DNA: TGTGCCAGCAGGACCGGGACAGCGACCAAGGAGCCCCAGCATTTT.